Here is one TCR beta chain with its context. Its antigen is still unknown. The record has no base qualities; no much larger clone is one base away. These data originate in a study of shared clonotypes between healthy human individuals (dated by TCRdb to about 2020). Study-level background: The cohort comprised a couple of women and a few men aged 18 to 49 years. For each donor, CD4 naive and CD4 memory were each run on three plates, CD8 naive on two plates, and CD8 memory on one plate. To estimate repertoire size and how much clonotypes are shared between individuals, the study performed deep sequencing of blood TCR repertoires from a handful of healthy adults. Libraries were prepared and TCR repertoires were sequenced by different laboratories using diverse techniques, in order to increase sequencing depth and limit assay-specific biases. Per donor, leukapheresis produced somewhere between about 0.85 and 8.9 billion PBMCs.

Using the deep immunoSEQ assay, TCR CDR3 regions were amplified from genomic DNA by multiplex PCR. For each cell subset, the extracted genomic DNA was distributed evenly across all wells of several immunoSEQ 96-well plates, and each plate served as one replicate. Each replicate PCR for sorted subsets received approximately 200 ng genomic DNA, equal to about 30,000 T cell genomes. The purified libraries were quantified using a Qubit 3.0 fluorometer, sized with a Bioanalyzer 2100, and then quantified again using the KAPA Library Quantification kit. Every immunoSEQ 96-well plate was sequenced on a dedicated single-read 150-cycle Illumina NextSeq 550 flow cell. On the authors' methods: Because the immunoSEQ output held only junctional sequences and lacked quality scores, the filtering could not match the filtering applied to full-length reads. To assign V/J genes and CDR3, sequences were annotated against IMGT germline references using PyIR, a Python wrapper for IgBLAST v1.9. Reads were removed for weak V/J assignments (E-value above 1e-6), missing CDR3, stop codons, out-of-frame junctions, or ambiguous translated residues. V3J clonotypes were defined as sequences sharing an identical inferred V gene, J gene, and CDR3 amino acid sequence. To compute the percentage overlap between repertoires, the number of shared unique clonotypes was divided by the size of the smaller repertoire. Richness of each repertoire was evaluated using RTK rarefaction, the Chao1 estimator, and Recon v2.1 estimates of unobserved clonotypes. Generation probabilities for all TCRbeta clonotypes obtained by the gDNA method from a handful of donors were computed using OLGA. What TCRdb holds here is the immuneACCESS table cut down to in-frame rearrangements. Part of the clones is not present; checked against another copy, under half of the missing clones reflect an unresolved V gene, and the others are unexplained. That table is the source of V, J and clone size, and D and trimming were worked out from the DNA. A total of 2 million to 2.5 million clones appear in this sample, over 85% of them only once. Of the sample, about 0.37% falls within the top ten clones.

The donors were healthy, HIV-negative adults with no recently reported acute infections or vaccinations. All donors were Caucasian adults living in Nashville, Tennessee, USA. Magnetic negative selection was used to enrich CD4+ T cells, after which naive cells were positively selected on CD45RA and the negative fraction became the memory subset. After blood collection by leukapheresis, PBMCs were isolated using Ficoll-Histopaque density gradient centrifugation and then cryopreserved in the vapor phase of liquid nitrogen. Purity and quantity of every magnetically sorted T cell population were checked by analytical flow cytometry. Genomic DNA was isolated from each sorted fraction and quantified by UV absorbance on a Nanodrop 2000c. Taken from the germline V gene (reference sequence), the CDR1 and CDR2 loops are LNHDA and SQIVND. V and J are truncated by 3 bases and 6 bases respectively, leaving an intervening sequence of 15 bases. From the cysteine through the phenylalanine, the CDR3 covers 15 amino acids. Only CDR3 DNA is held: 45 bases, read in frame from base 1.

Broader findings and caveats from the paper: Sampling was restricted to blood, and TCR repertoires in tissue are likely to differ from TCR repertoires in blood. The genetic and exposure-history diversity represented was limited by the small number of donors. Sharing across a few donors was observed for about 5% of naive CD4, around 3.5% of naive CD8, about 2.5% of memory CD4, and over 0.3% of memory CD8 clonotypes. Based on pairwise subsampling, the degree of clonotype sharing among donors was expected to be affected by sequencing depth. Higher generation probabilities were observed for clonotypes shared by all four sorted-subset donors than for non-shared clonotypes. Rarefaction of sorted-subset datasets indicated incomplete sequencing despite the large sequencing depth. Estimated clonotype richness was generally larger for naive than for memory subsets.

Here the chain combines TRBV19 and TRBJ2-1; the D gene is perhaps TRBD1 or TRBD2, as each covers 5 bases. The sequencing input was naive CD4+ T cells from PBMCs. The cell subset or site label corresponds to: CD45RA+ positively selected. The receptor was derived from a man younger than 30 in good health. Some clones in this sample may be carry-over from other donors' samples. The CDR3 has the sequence CASSIWGSVANEQFF. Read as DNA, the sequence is TGTGCCAGTAGTATCTGGGGGAGTGTCGCCAATGAGCAGTTCTTC.